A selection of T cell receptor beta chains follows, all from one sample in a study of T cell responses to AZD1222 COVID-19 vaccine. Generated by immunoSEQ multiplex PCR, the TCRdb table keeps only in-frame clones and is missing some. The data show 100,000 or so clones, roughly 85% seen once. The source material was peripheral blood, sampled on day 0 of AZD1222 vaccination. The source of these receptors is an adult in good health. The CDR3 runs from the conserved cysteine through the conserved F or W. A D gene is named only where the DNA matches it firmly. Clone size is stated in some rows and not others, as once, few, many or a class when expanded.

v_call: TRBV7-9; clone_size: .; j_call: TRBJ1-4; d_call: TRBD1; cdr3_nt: TGTGCCAGCAGCTTGGGACAGCAGAATGAAAAACTGTTTTTT; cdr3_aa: CASSLGQQNEKLFF
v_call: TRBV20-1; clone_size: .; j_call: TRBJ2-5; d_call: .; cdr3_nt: TGCAGTGCTAGTTCCGGGTCCCAGCCTAAAGAGACCCAGTACTTC; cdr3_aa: CSASSGSQPKETQYF
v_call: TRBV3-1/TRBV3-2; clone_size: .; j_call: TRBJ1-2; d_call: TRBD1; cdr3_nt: TGTGCCAGCAGCCAGGGACAGGGGGCGCGTGGCTACACCTTC; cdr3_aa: CASSQGQGARGYTF
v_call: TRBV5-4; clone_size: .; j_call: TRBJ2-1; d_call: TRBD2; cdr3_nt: TGTGCCAGCAGCTTGGGACTAGCGGAATACAATGAGCAGTTCTTC; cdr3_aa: CASSLGLAEYNEQFF
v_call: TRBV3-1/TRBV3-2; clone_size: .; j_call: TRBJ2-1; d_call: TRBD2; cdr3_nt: TGTGCCAGCAGCCTCGGGACTAGCGGGGGGAATGAGCAGTTCTTC; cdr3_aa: CASSLGTSGGNEQFF
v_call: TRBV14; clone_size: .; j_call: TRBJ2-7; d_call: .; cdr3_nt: TGTGCCAGCAGCCAAGGCCAGGGCCGGGAGCAGTACTTC; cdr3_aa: CASSQGQGREQYF
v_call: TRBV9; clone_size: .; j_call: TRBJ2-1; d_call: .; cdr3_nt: TGTGCCAGCAGCGTAGCTGGATCCTACAATGAGCAGTTCTTC; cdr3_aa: CASSVAGSYNEQFF
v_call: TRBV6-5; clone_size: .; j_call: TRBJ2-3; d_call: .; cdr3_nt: TGTGCCAGCACATCCGGCCCTAGCGGCACAGATACGCAGTATTTT; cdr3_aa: CASTSGPSGTDTQYF
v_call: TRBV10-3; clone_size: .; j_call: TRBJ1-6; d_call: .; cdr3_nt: TGTGCCATCGGCGGGGATAATTCACCCCTCCACTTT; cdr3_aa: CAIGGDNSPLHF
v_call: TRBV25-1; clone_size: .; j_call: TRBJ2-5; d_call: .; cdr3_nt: TGTGCCAGCAGTGAATCGGGGGTGGCAGGACAAGAGACCCAGTACTTC; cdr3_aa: CASSESGVAGQETQYF
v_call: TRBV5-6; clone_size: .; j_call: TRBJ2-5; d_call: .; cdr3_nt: TGTGCCAGCAGCTTGGCCGGGAGGGGGCAGGAGACCCAGTACTTC; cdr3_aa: CASSLAGRGQETQYF
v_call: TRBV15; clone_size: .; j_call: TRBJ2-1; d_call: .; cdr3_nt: TGTGCCACCAGCAACCCTGGACAGTCACTCTCCTACAATGAGCAGTTCTTC; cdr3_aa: CATSNPGQSLSYNEQFF
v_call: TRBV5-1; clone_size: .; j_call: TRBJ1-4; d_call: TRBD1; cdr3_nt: TGCGCCAGCAGCGAAGACAGGGGACCTCAAACTAATGAAAAACTGTTTTTT; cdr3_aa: CASSEDRGPQTNEKLFF
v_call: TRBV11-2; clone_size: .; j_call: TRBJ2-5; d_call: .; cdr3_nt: TGTGCCAGCAGCCACTCAGTTGGCGGGAATCAAGAGACCCAGTACTTC; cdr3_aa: CASSHSVGGNQETQYF
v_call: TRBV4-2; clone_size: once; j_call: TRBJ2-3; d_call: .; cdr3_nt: TGTGCCAGCAAAACGCGCGGGGCCGCAGATACGCAGTATTTT; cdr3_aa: CASKTRGAADTQYF
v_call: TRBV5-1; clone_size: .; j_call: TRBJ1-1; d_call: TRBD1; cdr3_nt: TGCGCCAGCAGCCTACAGACAGGGGTGGTCACTGAAGCTTTCTTT; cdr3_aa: CASSLQTGVVTEAFF
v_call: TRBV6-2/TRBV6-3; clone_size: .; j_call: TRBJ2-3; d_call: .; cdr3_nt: TGTGCCAGCAGTTACAGGGACACAGATACGCAGTATTTT; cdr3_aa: CASSYRDTDTQYF
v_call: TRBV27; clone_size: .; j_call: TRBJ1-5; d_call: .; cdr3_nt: TGTGCCAGCAGTTTTCGGGGGGCAGGTCAGCCCCAGCATTTT; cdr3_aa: CASSFRGAGQPQHF
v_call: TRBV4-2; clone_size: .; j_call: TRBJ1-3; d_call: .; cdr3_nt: TGTGCCAGCAGCCAAGATCAAGGGTATGGAAACACCATATATTTT; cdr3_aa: CASSQDQGYGNTIYF
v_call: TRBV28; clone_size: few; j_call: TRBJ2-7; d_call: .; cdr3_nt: TGTGCCAGCATGGATAGCGTCACCTACGAGCAGTACTTC; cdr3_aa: CASMDSVTYEQYF
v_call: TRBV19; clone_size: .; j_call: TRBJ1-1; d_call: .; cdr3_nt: TGTGCCAGTAGACCTCTGGACAGACTTAACACTGAAGCTTTCTTT; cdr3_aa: CASRPLDRLNTEAFF
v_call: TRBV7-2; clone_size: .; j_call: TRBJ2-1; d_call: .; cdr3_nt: TGTGCCAGCAGCACCACAGACAGGTCGAATGAGCAGTTCTTC; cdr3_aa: CASSTTDRSNEQFF
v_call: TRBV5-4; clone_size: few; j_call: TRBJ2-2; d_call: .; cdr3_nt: TGTGCCAGCAGCGCCTCGGGAAACACCGGGGAGCTGTTTTTT; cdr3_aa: CASSASGNTGELFF
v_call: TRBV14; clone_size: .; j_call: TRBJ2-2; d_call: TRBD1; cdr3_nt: TGTGCCAGCAGCCCGCGACAGGGGGTCTTCGCCGGGGAGCTGTTTTTT; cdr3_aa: CASSPRQGVFAGELFF
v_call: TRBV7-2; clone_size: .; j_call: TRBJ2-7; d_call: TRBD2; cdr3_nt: TGTGCCAGCAGCCCCCCCGGGGGGTACTACGAGCAGTACTTC; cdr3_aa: CASSPPGGYYEQYF
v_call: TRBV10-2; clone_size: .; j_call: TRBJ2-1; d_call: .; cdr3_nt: TGCGCCAGCAGTCCCCTCGGGGACTCCTACAATGAGCAGTTCTTC; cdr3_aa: CASSPLGDSYNEQFF
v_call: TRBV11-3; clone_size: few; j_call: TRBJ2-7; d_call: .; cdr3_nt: TGTGCCAGCAGCTTATTCGGCGGGATCATCTACGAGCAGTACTTC; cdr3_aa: CASSLFGGIIYEQYF
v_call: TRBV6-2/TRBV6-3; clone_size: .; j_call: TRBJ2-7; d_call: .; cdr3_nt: TGTGCCAGCAGCTCGCGTCGCGGCTCCTACGAGCAGTACTTC; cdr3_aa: CASSSRRGSYEQYF
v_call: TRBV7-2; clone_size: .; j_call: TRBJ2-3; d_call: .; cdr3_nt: TGTGCCAGCAGCTTCCACGGCGGCTTAACAGATACGCAGTATTTT; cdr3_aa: CASSFHGGLTDTQYF